This T cell receptor beta chain originates from a study of CD8 T cells in ankylosing spondylitis. Study-wide points: Seemingly characteristic of ankylosing spondylitis blood was a TCR beta motif consisting of roughly 8 highly homologous variants. Past research had described some motif variants in reactive arthritis synovial fluid and blood. Within peripheral blood, clones linked to disease were CD8+ and relatively rare.

The CDR3 sequence is 15 residues long. Trimming removed 3 bases at V and 0 bases at J, with 9 bases between. On this clonotype: What it binds is unknown.

Using its own MiXCR run on the 5' RACE reads, TCRdb lists one record per CDR3 protein. Of about 330,000 distinct CDR3 sequences detected, less than 9.5% appear once; the ten largest clones hold about 14%. Sequences were obtained from blood, either unsorted or a sorted T cell fraction (not recorded which). V gene TRBV12-3 or TRBV12-4 combines with J gene TRBJ1-3, with D tentatively TRBD1 (5 bases). The receptor's source is a male donor with ankylosing spondylitis. CDR3 coding DNA: TGTGCCAGCAGTTTGGGGCGGCTCTCTGGAAACACCATATATTTT. Protein sequence: CASSLGRLSGNTIYF.